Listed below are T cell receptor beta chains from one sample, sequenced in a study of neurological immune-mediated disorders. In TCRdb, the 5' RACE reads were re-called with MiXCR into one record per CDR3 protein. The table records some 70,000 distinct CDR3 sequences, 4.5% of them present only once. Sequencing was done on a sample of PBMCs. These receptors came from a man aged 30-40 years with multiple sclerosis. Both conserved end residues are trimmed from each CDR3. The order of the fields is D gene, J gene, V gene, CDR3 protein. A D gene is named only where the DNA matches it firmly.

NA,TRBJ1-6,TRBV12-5,ASGLVTAENSPLH
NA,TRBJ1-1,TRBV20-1,SARDMGGDTEAF
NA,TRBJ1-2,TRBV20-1,SAPGTADGYT
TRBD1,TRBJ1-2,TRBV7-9,ASSHGPTGDGYT
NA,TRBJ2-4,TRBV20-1,SATTGIAKNIQY
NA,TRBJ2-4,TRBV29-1,SVEREQHQH
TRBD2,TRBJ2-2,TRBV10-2,ASGNPRGGRRGGELF
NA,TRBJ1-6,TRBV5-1,ASSLDGSAGNSPLH
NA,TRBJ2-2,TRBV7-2,ASSLRWGVGELF
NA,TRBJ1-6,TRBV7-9,ATTEGNSPLH
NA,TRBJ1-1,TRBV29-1,SVEGGHTEAF
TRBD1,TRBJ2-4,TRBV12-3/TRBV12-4,ASSGDSGGYIQY
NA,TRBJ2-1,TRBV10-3,AISERLGAYNEQF
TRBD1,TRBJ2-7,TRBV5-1,ASSLVRTGAYEQY
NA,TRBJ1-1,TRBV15,ATSRDWGGRPNTEAF
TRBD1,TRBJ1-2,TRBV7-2,ASSLAMDRDAYGYT
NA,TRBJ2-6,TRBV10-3,AISDLGPPSGANVLT
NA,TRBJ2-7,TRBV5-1,ASSLDGASSYEQY
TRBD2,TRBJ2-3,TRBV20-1,SARSRLAGGRDTQY
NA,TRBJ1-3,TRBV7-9,ASSLTGYGNTIY
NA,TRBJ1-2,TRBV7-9,ASSLSGDFGYGYT
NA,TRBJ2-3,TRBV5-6,ASSLPWTDTQY